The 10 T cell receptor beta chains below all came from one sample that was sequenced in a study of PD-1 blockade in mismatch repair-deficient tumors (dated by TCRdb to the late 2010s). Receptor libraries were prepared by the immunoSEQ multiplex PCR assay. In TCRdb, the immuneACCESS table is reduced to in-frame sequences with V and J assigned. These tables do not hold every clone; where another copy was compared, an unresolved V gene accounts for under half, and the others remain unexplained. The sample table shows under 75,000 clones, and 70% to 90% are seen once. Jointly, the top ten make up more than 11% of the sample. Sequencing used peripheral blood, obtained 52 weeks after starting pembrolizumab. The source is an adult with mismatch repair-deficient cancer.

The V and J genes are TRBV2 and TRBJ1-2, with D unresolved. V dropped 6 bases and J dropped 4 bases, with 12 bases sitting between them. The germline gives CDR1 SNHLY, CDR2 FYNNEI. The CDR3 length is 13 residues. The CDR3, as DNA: TGTGCCAGCAGGGACCGGGTCCCCTATGGCTACACCTTC. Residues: CASRDRVPYGYTF.

CDR3 sequence (DNA): TGTGCCACCAGCAGAGGGACCGCGGGAAAACAGACTGAAGCTTTCTTT. Protein: CATSRGTAGKQTEAFF. The gene calls are TRBV15 and TRBJ1-1, with D unclear. With 1 base removed from V and 5 bases from J, the gap between germline ends came to 17 bases. Looked up from germline, CDR1 is LNHNV and CDR2 is YYDKDF (reference sequence). The CDR3 is 16 residues long.

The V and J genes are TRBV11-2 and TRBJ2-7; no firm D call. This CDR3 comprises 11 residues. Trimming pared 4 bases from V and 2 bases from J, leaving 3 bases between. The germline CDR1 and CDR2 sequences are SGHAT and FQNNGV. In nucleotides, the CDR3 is TGTGCCAGCAGCTCGACCTACGAGCAGTACTTC. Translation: CASSSTYEQYF.

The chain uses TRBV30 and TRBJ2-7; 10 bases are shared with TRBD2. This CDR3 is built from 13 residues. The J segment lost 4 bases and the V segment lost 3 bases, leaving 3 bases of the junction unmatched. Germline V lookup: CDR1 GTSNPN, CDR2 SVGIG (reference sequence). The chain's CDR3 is CAWSGLAAYEQYF. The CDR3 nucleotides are TGTGCCTGGAGCGGACTAGCGGCTTACGAGCAGTACTTC.

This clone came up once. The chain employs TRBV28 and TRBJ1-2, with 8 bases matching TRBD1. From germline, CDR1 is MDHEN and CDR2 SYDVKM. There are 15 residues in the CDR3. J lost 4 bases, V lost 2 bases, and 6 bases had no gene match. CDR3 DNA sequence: TGTGCCAGCAGTTTAAACAGGGGGGCCGGCTATGGCTACACCTTC. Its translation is CASSLNRGAGYGYTF.

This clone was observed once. The DNA for the CDR3 is TGTGCCAGCAGCTTAGGGCGCCGTTGGGACAGGGACACCGGGGAGCTGTTTTTT. This gives the protein CASSLGRRWDRDTGELFF. The J gene is TRBJ2-2, the V gene TRBV11-3, with TRBD1 identical over 9 bases. CDR1 and CDR2 (germline): SGHNT, YENEEA. J gave up 3 bases and V 1 base, and 9 bases lay outside the gene matches. CDR3 size: 18 residues.

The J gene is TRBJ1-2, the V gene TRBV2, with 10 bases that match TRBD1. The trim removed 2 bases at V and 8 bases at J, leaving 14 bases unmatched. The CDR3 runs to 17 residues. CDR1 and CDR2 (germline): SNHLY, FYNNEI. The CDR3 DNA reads TGTGCCAGCAGTGAACATAACGGGACAGGGGTTAGGATGGGCTACACCTTC. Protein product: CASSEHNGTGVRMGYTF.

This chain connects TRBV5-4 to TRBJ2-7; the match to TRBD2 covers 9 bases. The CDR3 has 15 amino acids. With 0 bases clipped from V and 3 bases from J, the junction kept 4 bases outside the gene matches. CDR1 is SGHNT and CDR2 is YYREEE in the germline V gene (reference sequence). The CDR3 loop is CASSLGREGRYEQYF. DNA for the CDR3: TGTGCCAGCAGCTTGGGGCGGGAGGGCCGCTACGAGCAGTACTTC.

This chain's CDR3 is CAWSDRTGEMNTEAFF. For the CDR3, the DNA is TGTGCCTGGAGCGATCGGACAGGTGAAATGAACACTGAAGCTTTCTTT. The rearrangement joins TRBV30 to TRBJ1-1, with TRBD1 matching 7 bases. J lost 0 bases, V lost 3 bases, and 10 bases had no gene match. This CDR3 contains 16 residues. CDR1 is GTSNPN and CDR2 is SVGIG in the germline V gene (reference sequence).

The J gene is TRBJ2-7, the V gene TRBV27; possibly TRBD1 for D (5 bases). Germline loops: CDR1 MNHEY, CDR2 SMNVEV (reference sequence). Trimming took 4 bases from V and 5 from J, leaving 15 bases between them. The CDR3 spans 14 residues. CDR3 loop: CASSSGRVGHEQYF. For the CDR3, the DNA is TGTGCCAGCAGTTCGGGCAGAGTGGGGCACGAGCAGTACTTC.